This TCR beta chain was sequenced during a study of PD-1 blockade in classical Hodgkin lymphoma. In its sample, this clone was seen a few times. All patients experienced relapse after autologous stem cell transplantation, and brentuximab vedotin exposure was variable. Sequencing was performed with immunoSEQ multiplex PCR; in TCRdb, only in-frame clones are kept and a portion is missing. The table includes under 20,000 clones, roughly 60% detected once. The trim removed 5 bases at V and 5 bases at J, leaving 15 bases unmatched. The germline CDR1 and CDR2 sequences are SEHNR and FQNEAQ (reference sequence). CDR3 length equals 17 residues.

This chain links TRBV7-9 with TRBJ2-1; TRBD1 matches at 7 bases. This TCR was recovered from a human donor with classical Hodgkin lymphoma. The specimen was peripheral blood mononuclear cells (PBMCs), collected before the second cycle of nivolumab. CDR3 sequence reads: CASSPSKGAKGDNEQFF. The DNA of the CDR3 is TGTGCCAGCAGCCCCTCCAAGGGGGCCAAGGGAGACAATGAGCAGTTCTTC.